This T cell receptor (beta chain) was identified during a study of OX40 agonist ivuxolimab in advanced cancers. In the study overall: Ivuxolimab, which targeted the costimulatory receptor OX40 (CD134), was an agonistic, fully human IgG2 monoclonal antibody. Intravenous ivuxolimab was administered to patients every 2 weeks at six dose levels: 0.01, 0.1, 0.3, 1.5, 3 and 10 mg/kg. Among the approximately 50 dose-escalation patients, around 20 had hepatocellular carcinoma, approximately 15 melanoma, 9 renal cell carcinoma and 9 head and neck cancer. In the dose-escalation cohort, around four fifths of patients were male, and the mean age was 60 years with a range of about 23 to 79. Patients were allowed to have had prior anti-PD-1, anti-PD-L1 or anti-CTLA-4 therapy, and more than 35% of the dose-escalation patients had been treated with checkpoint inhibitors. Partial responses were achieved by three dose-escalation patients, of whom one had hepatocellular carcinoma and two had cutaneous melanoma. The purpose of peripheral TCRbeta sequencing was to test whether ivuxolimab changed TCR sequence diversity and led to clonal T-cell expansion. The monotherapy dose-escalation portion (N = 52 patients) of the phase I ivuxolimab trial is reported in the paper.

From the cysteine up to the phenylalanine, the CDR3 has a length of 16 residues. Only CDR3 DNA is held: 48 bases, read in frame from base 1. CDR1 and CDR2 are drawn from the germline V gene: SGHNT, YENEEA. The germline V and J ends show losses of 5 bases and 6 bases respectively, and no gene match explains 11 bases of the junction. Genomic DNA was extracted from sorted cells for sequencing of the TCRbeta CDR3 region. The immunoSEQ Assay was used for sequencing of TCRbeta CDR3 regions. As stored in TCRdb, this immuneACCESS dataset retains in-frame rearrangements with V and J assigned. A fraction of the clones does not appear; measured against another copy, unresolved V genes explain less than half of the discrepancy, and the remainder lacks a known reason. The sample table shows roughly 57,000 clones, and roughly 80% are seen once. 10% to 15% of the sample goes to the ten largest clones. Overall results and qualifications from the work: At doses from 0.1 to 3.0 mg/kg, clonal expansion was seen in both CD4+ and CD8+ blood T cells between baseline and week 6. Low levels of normalized T-cell clonal expansion were also seen in some patients who did not respond. The antigen specificity of the peripheral T cells that underwent clonal expansion was not determined. After ivuxolimab, CD8+ T cells had more expanded clones than CD4+ T cells on average. In the 0.1-3.0 mg/kg groups, partial responders were among the patients with the lowest normalized peripheral clonal expansion, particularly in CD8+ T cells.

As for this clone: The target of this receptor is not known. Per-nucleotide qualities are absent, and no much larger clonotype sits a single base away.

The trial excluded patients who had a history of autoimmune disease or who were on systemic immunosuppression. Peripheral blood for TCR sequencing was collected from all dose cohorts at baseline, on cycle 4 day 1, and on cycle 7 day 1. Samples were obtained from an open-label, multicenter, first-in-human phase I dose-escalation trial of ivuxolimab. Adults with locally advanced or metastatic melanoma, renal cell, hepatocellular, or head and neck squamous cell carcinoma were enrolled in the trial. Before TCR sequencing, CD4+ T cells and CD8+ T cells from peripheral blood were sorted into separate populations.

The TCR comes from an adult with an advanced solid tumor such as melanoma, head and neck, liver or kidney cancer. The chain employs TRBV11-3 and TRBJ2-1, and 9 junctional nucleotides match TRBD2. Sequences were derived from CD4+ or CD8+ T cells sorted from blood, sampled in a trial of the OX40 agonist ivuxolimab. The CDR3 has the sequence CASSPGRSSGANEQFF. The nucleotide sequence reads TGTGCCAGCAGCCCAGGAAGGTCTAGCGGGGCCAATGAGCAGTTCTTC.